The rows below give T cell receptor beta chains drawn from one sample of a study of blood T cell repertoires in COVID-19. Generated by immunoSEQ multiplex PCR, the TCRdb table keeps only in-frame clones and is missing some. The sample yields about 150,000 clones, around 85% seen once. The sequenced sample consisted of peripheral blood. The receptor set was obtained from a woman between 65 and 79 years old with acute or convalescent COVID-19. Each CDR3 is given with its conserved first and last residue. The order of the fields is clone size, V gene, D gene, CDR3 length, J gene, CDR3 DNA, CDR3 protein. The D gene is left open where the match is weak. Clone sizes are given selectively: once, few, many, or a class where the clone is expanded.

abundance: NA; v_gene: TRBV30; d_gene: TRBD1; len: 14; j_gene: TRBJ2-7; CDR3nt: TGTGCCTGGAGTGTACAGGGGGGCCCCTACGAGCAGTACTTC; CDR3aa: CAWSVQGGPYEQYF
abundance: NA; v_gene: TRBV10-3; d_gene: TRBD1; len: 15; j_gene: TRBJ1-3; CDR3nt: TGTGCCATCAGCGAGAATGGACAGGGAGGAAACACCATATATTTT; CDR3aa: CAISENGQGGNTIYF
abundance: NA; v_gene: TRBV27; d_gene: TRBD1; len: 17; j_gene: TRBJ1-2; CDR3nt: TGTGCCAGCAGTTTATCCCCCCGACAGGGAATCCGCTATGGCTACACCTTC; CDR3aa: CASSLSPRQGIRYGYTF
abundance: NA; v_gene: TRBV10-3; d_gene: NA; len: 16; j_gene: TRBJ2-5; CDR3nt: TGTGCCATCAGTGAGTCCTTTGCAGGGATCCAAGAGACCCAGTACTTC; CDR3aa: CAISESFAGIQETQYF
abundance: NA; v_gene: TRBV19; d_gene: TRBD1; len: 14; j_gene: TRBJ2-3; CDR3nt: TGTGCCAGTAGTACCGACAGGGTCGCAGATACGCAGTATTTT; CDR3aa: CASSTDRVADTQYF
abundance: once; v_gene: TRBV5-1; d_gene: TRBD2; len: 12; j_gene: TRBJ2-1; CDR3nt: TGCGCCAGCAGCTTAACGGGCGGGGGGCAGTTCTTC; CDR3aa: CASSLTGGGQFF
abundance: NA; v_gene: TRBV5-4; d_gene: NA; len: 15; j_gene: TRBJ1-1; CDR3nt: TGTGCCAGCAGCAAAGCTACCCCCTTCCGCACTGAAGCTTTCTTT; CDR3aa: CASSKATPFRTEAFF
abundance: NA; v_gene: TRBV27; d_gene: NA; len: 12; j_gene: TRBJ2-3; CDR3nt: TGTGCCAGCAGTCCCCAGGGGGATACGCAGTATTTT; CDR3aa: CASSPQGDTQYF
abundance: once; v_gene: TRBV30; d_gene: TRBD1; len: 15; j_gene: TRBJ1-1; CDR3nt: TGTGCCGGAACGCCGAGACAGGGGATGGGCACTGAAGCTTTCTTT; CDR3aa: CAGTPRQGMGTEAFF
abundance: once; v_gene: TRBV15; d_gene: TRBD2; len: 16; j_gene: TRBJ2-1; CDR3nt: TGTGCCACCAGCAGAGGGGGACTAGCGGTCTACAATGAGCAGTTCTTC; CDR3aa: CATSRGGLAVYNEQFF
abundance: NA; v_gene: TRBV4-2; d_gene: TRBD2; len: 17; j_gene: TRBJ2-2; CDR3nt: TGTGCCAGCAGCCAAGGGGCTGGCGGGGGAAACACCGGGGAGCTGTTTTTT; CDR3aa: CASSQGAGGGNTGELFF
abundance: NA; v_gene: TRBV6-5; d_gene: NA; len: 13; j_gene: TRBJ1-1; CDR3nt: TGTGCCAGCACAAGGGGATGGAACACTGAAGCTTTCTTT; CDR3aa: CASTRGWNTEAFF
abundance: NA; v_gene: TRBV4-3; d_gene: NA; len: 14; j_gene: TRBJ2-1; CDR3nt: TGCGCCAGCAGCCAAGAGCAGGGATCCGATGAGCAGTTCTTC; CDR3aa: CASSQEQGSDEQFF
abundance: NA; v_gene: TRBV15; d_gene: NA; len: 14; j_gene: TRBJ1-2; CDR3nt: TGTGCCACCAGCCTTGACTACACTAACTATGGCTACACCTTC; CDR3aa: CATSLDYTNYGYTF
abundance: NA; v_gene: TRBV11-2; d_gene: TRBD1; len: 14; j_gene: TRBJ2-5; CDR3nt: TGTGCCAGCAGCTTGGGACAGGGGGCAGAGACCCAGTACTTC; CDR3aa: CASSLGQGAETQYF
abundance: NA; v_gene: TRBV21-1; d_gene: NA; len: 15; j_gene: TRBJ1-2; CDR3nt: TGTGCCAGCAGCAAAAAGGCGGCCGACTATTATGGCTACACCTTC; CDR3aa: CASSKKAADYYGYTF
abundance: NA; v_gene: TRBV6-5; d_gene: TRBD1; len: 16; j_gene: TRBJ1-3; CDR3nt: TGTGCCAGCAGTTACGGGACAGAACCACGGGGAAACACCATATATTTT; CDR3aa: CASSYGTEPRGNTIYF
abundance: NA; v_gene: TRBV25-1; d_gene: TRBD1; len: 15; j_gene: TRBJ2-5; CDR3nt: TGTGCCAGCAGTGATCCCCGGGACAGACTAGAGACCCAGTACTTC; CDR3aa: CASSDPRDRLETQYF
abundance: NA; v_gene: TRBV19; d_gene: TRBD2; len: 20; j_gene: TRBJ2-1; CDR3nt: TGTGCCAGTAGTAAAGACCCGGGACTAGCGGGGGGGTTCTTATACAATGAGCAGTTCTTC; CDR3aa: CASSKDPGLAGGFLYNEQFF
abundance: NA; v_gene: TRBV12-3/TRBV12-4; d_gene: NA; len: 12; j_gene: TRBJ1-2; CDR3nt: TGTGCCACCTCATTGGGGCACTATGGCTACACCTTC; CDR3aa: CATSLGHYGYTF
abundance: NA; v_gene: TRBV5-4; d_gene: TRBD2; len: 15; j_gene: TRBJ2-2; CDR3nt: TGTGCCAGCAGCTATCCCGGGGGGTACACCGGGGAGCTGTTTTTT; CDR3aa: CASSYPGGYTGELFF
abundance: NA; v_gene: TRBV19; d_gene: NA; len: 15; j_gene: TRBJ2-1; CDR3nt: TGTGCCAGTAGTATTAAGGGGGGGGCCTACAATGAGCAGTTCTTC; CDR3aa: CASSIKGGAYNEQFF
abundance: NA; v_gene: TRBV10-3; d_gene: NA; len: 14; j_gene: TRBJ2-5; CDR3nt: TGTGCCATCAGTGGATCAACAGGGTCAGGGACCCAGTACTTC; CDR3aa: CAISGSTGSGTQYF
abundance: NA; v_gene: TRBV11-1; d_gene: TRBD1; len: 15; j_gene: TRBJ2-5; CDR3nt: TGTGCCAGCAGCTTGATACAGGGGGCTATAGAGACCCAGTACTTC; CDR3aa: CASSLIQGAIETQYF
abundance: NA; v_gene: TRBV7-2; d_gene: NA; len: 13; j_gene: TRBJ1-2; CDR3nt: TGTGCCAGCAGCTTATACAGCAACTATGGCTACACCTTC; CDR3aa: CASSLYSNYGYTF
abundance: NA; v_gene: TRBV5-6; d_gene: NA; len: 15; j_gene: TRBJ2-5; CDR3nt: TGTGCCAGCGGCAGACGACAAGGGGCCTTAAAGACCCAGTACTTC; CDR3aa: CASGRRQGALKTQYF
abundance: NA; v_gene: TRBV3-1/TRBV3-2; d_gene: NA; len: 12; j_gene: TRBJ1-2; CDR3nt: TGTGCCAGCAGCCAAGTTAGAAATGGCTACACCTTC; CDR3aa: CASSQVRNGYTF
abundance: NA; v_gene: TRBV18; d_gene: TRBD1; len: 16; j_gene: TRBJ2-1; CDR3nt: TGTGCCAGCTCCCCTGGACAGGGAGTATCCTACAATGAGCAGTTCTTC; CDR3aa: CASSPGQGVSYNEQFF
abundance: NA; v_gene: TRBV11-3; d_gene: TRBD1; len: 13; j_gene: TRBJ1-1; CDR3nt: TGTGCCAGCAGCTTGACAGGGGGCACTGAAGCTTTCTTT; CDR3aa: CASSLTGGTEAFF
abundance: NA; v_gene: TRBV7-3; d_gene: TRBD1; len: 16; j_gene: TRBJ1-6; CDR3nt: TGTGCCAGCAGCCAACGGGGACAGGGGGCGAATTCACCCCTCCACTTT; CDR3aa: CASSQRGQGANSPLHF
abundance: NA; v_gene: TRBV25-1; d_gene: NA; len: 14; j_gene: TRBJ1-2; CDR3nt: TGTGCCAGCAGTGAACCGGGACTGAACTATGGCTACACCTTC; CDR3aa: CASSEPGLNYGYTF
abundance: NA; v_gene: TRBV7-2; d_gene: TRBD1; len: 13; j_gene: TRBJ1-5; CDR3nt: TGTGCCAGCGGGACAGGGGGCAATCAGCCCCAGCATTTT; CDR3aa: CASGTGGNQPQHF
abundance: once; v_gene: TRBV12-1; d_gene: NA; len: 16; j_gene: TRBJ2-3; CDR3nt: TGTGCCAGCAGCTCCGGGACAGGGCCCCTGATAGATACGCAGTATTTT; CDR3aa: CASSSGTGPLIDTQYF
abundance: NA; v_gene: TRBV2; d_gene: NA; len: 15; j_gene: TRBJ1-4; CDR3nt: TGTGCCAGCAGTGACGGCAGGGAAACTAATGAAAAACTGTTTTTT; CDR3aa: CASSDGRETNEKLFF
abundance: NA; v_gene: TRBV19; d_gene: TRBD1; len: 16; j_gene: TRBJ1-6; CDR3nt: TGTGCCAGTAAGGGGGACCAGGGGGCAAAAAATTCACCCCTCCACTTT; CDR3aa: CASKGDQGAKNSPLHF
abundance: NA; v_gene: TRBV28; d_gene: TRBD1; len: 15; j_gene: TRBJ1-5; CDR3nt: TGTGCCAGCCAGAGTAGTGGACAGGGCAATCAGCCCCAGCATTTT; CDR3aa: CASQSSGQGNQPQHF
abundance: NA; v_gene: TRBV15; d_gene: NA; len: 13; j_gene: TRBJ1-3; CDR3nt: TGTGCCACCAGCGAAGGGGCACGGAACACCATATATTTT; CDR3aa: CATSEGARNTIYF
abundance: NA; v_gene: TRBV5-1; d_gene: NA; len: 14; j_gene: TRBJ2-1; CDR3nt: TGCGCCAGCAGCCCAGGACTGAATAACAATGAGCAGTTCTTC; CDR3aa: CASSPGLNNNEQFF
abundance: NA; v_gene: TRBV27; d_gene: NA; len: 12; j_gene: TRBJ1-6; CDR3nt: TGTGCCAGCCGAACAGGGTACTCACCCCTCCACTTT; CDR3aa: CASRTGYSPLHF
abundance: NA; v_gene: TRBV6-5; d_gene: TRBD1; len: 13; j_gene: TRBJ1-4; CDR3nt: TGTGCCACCCAGGGGGCCACTAATGAAAAACTGTTTTTT; CDR3aa: CATQGATNEKLFF
abundance: NA; v_gene: TRBV9; d_gene: NA; len: 15; j_gene: TRBJ1-2; CDR3nt: TGTGCCAGCAGCGTAGCTGGGCGTCCTAACTATGGCTACACCTTC; CDR3aa: CASSVAGRPNYGYTF
abundance: NA; v_gene: TRBV24-1; d_gene: NA; len: 16; j_gene: TRBJ2-1; CDR3nt: TGTGCCACCAGCCTGGGGGGGGGCAGCTCCTACAATGAGCAGTTCTTC; CDR3aa: CATSLGGGSSYNEQFF
abundance: NA; v_gene: TRBV7-2; d_gene: NA; len: 13; j_gene: TRBJ1-5; CDR3nt: TGTGCCAGCAGCAGGGGGGGTTCAAAGCCCCAGCATTTT; CDR3aa: CASSRGGSKPQHF
abundance: once; v_gene: TRBV12-3/TRBV12-4; d_gene: NA; len: 12; j_gene: TRBJ2-4; CDR3nt: TGTGCCAGCAGTGGGGACTCATACCTGAGGTACTTC; CDR3aa: CASSGDSYLRYF
abundance: once; v_gene: TRBV28; d_gene: NA; len: 15; j_gene: TRBJ1-2; CDR3nt: TGTGCCAGCAGTCCAAGTGGGGTCGGGGTGGCTGGCTACACCTTC; CDR3aa: CASSPSGVGVAGYTF
abundance: few; v_gene: TRBV27; d_gene: NA; len: 15; j_gene: TRBJ1-1; CDR3nt: TGTGCCAGCAGTTTAGACAGGTTGGAGGACACTGAAGCTTTCTTT; CDR3aa: CASSLDRLEDTEAFF
abundance: NA; v_gene: TRBV10-1; d_gene: TRBD1; len: 15; j_gene: TRBJ1-3; CDR3nt: TGCGCCAGCAGATTAGACAGGGGAACTGGAAACACCATATATTTT; CDR3aa: CASRLDRGTGNTIYF
abundance: NA; v_gene: TRBV19; d_gene: TRBD2; len: 16; j_gene: TRBJ2-4; CDR3nt: TGTGCCAGTAGTATCGGTCTAGCGGGGGGCTTAAACATTCAGTACTTC; CDR3aa: CASSIGLAGGLNIQYF
abundance: NA; v_gene: TRBV3-1/TRBV3-2; d_gene: NA; len: 14; j_gene: TRBJ2-6; CDR3nt: TGTGCCAGCAGGAGCGGATCTGGGGCCAACGTCCTGACTTTC; CDR3aa: CASRSGSGANVLTF
abundance: NA; v_gene: TRBV10-3; d_gene: TRBD2; len: 17; j_gene: TRBJ2-1; CDR3nt: TGTGCCATCAGTGAGCCTCTTGGGCTAGCGGGGGGATCTGAGCAGTTCTTC; CDR3aa: CAISEPLGLAGGSEQFF